These 20 T cell receptor beta chains were all obtained from the same sample, sequenced in a study of T cells in Graves' hyperthyroidism and ophthalmopathy (dated by TCRdb to between 2018 and 2021). The library relied on multiplex PCR. The sequencing machine was an Illumina HiSeq 2000. The TCR beta CDR3 regions were amplified from RNA transcripts. For the first round of RT-PCR on the TCR CDR3, the HTBI primer set was used together with the Qiagen OneStep RT-PCR kit. Using fastp at Q25 and MiXCR, TCRdb reprocessed the public reads and kept productive beta chains. When rows share a CDR3 protein, they turn into one entry using the most common DNA and genes. This sample comprises about 350,000 distinct CDR3 sequences, over 11% of them detected only once. The top ten hold approximately 25% of the sample. Sequencing input: blood. Receptor source: a woman in her twenties or thirties with Graves' hyperthyroidism.

This clonotype was seen only once. The chain uses TRBV5-5 and TRBJ1-4, with a possible D match to TRBD1 (6 bases). The CDR3 length is 15 residues. V was cut by 0 bases and J by 5 bases, with 11 bases left in between. Germline-derived CDR1 and CDR2 are SGHKS and YYEKEE (reference sequence). In nucleotides, the CDR3 is TGTGCCAGCAGCTTGGCCCCAGGGGCAAATGAAAAACTGTTTTTT. Translating it yields CASSLAPGANEKLFF.

Only a few counts were recorded for this clonotype. The chain carries TRBV28 and TRBJ2-7; TRBD1 aligns across 8 bases. The CDR3 is 16 residues long. Germline CDR1 and CDR2: MDHEN and SYDVKM. The V gene end was trimmed by 6 bases and the J gene end by 3 bases; junction bases not matched to a gene: 13. The CDR3 is CASSYNLRDRRYEQYF. CDR3 bases: TGTGCCAGCAGCTACAACCTCCGGGACAGGCGCTACGAGCAGTACTTC.

Many counts were recorded for this clonotype. The chain joins TRBV6-6 to TRBJ1-1; possible D gene TRBD1, 5 bases. The CDR3 contains 15 residues. V shed 0 bases and J shed 4 bases, with 12 bases lying between them. CDR1 and CDR2 (germline): MNHNY, SVGAGI (reference sequence). CDR3 residues: CASSYSSRVSTEAFF. DNA of the CDR3: TGTGCCAGCAGTTACTCTAGCAGGGTGAGCACTGAAGCTTTCTTT.

This clonotype appeared many times. This sequence joins TRBV28 and TRBJ2-3; D unclear. The CDR3 loop spans 14 amino acids. CDR1 MDHEN and CDR2 SYDVKM come from the germline V gene. Trimming took off 3 bases at V and 4 bases at J, with 11 bases between the two ends. CDR3 sequence reads: CASSFVGSPDTQYF. The CDR3 DNA reads TGTGCCAGCAGTTTCGTGGGTTCGCCAGATACGCAGTATTTT.

The rearrangement joins TRBV20-1 to TRBJ2-7; 7 bases align to TRBD1. V was clipped by 5 bases and J by 2 bases; unmatched bases: 6. CDR3 length: 13 amino acids. CDR1 DFQATT and CDR2 SNEGSKA come from the germline V gene (reference sequence). CDR3 in amino acids: CSASQGGTYEQYF. As DNA, the CDR3 is TGCAGTGCTTCCCAAGGGGGCACCTACGAGCAGTACTTC.

V usage is TRBV29-1 and J usage is TRBJ1-5, with 9 positions matching TRBD1. Germline CDR1 and CDR2: SQVTM and ANQGSEA. This CDR3 is built from 22 residues. Trimming cost V 4 bases and J 0 bases; bases outside gene matches: 25. CDR3 coding DNA: TGCAGCGTTGTGCGGGACGAGGGACAGGGTAGTATCGGTTCTGATAGCAATCAGCCCCAGCATTTT. This sequence encodes CSVVRDEGQGSIGSDSNQPQHF.

The chain recombines TRBV20-1 with TRBJ1-2; 12 positions match TRBD1. The CDR3 length is 15 residues. Germline assignment: CDR1 DFQATT and CDR2 SNEGSKA (reference sequence). V lost 4 bases, J lost 8 bases, and 11 bases stayed unmatched. CDR3 bases: TGCAGTGCTATTTCCGGGACAGGGGGCTCAAGAGGCTACACCTTC. It is translated as CSAISGTGGSRGYTF.

This clonotype was seen a handful of times. The chain combines TRBV29-1 with TRBJ2-5; D could derive from TRBD1 or TRBD2 (5 bases each). Germline V gene lookup returns CDR1 SQVTM and CDR2 ANQGSEA. This CDR3 region has 14 residues. V gave up 6 bases and J gave up 5 bases, with 19 bases separating them. The CDR3 DNA reads as TGCAGCGTGGGCCGGAGGACGGGGCAGGAGACCCAGTACTTC. Its translation: CSVGRRTGQETQYF.

Only a few counts were recorded for this clonotype. The V and J genes are TRBV20-1 and TRBJ1-3; weak D call: TRBD1 (5 bases). CDR1 DFQATT and CDR2 SNEGSKA come from the germline V gene (reference sequence). V lost 1 base and J 0 bases, leaving 7 bases between the germline ends. The CDR3 spans 14 residues. DNA for the CDR3: TGCAGTGCTAGAGCGGGGGTCTCTGGAAACACCATATATTTT. Translating gives CSARAGVSGNTIYF.

The rearrangement links TRBV30 to TRBJ2-7; 8 bases match TRBD2. Germline values: CDR1 GTSNPN, CDR2 SVGIG (reference sequence). This CDR3 is built from 14 residues. DNA of the CDR3: TGTGCTTGCGGCGGGGGGCGATATTCCTACGAGCAGTACTTC. Translation: CACGGGRYSYEQYF.

V and J are TRBV28 and TRBJ2-5; D gene uncertain. The CDR3 consists of 12 residues. CDR1 and CDR2 from the germline V gene are MDHEN and SYDVKM. V lost 3 bases, J lost 5 bases, and 7 bases lay in between. The CDR3 nucleotides are TGTGCCAGCAGTTTTTTACGGGAGACCCAGTACTTC. Its translation is CASSFLRETQYF.

Ten or more counts support this clonotype. CDR3 sequence (DNA): TGTGCCAGCAGCTTATTTCGAGCAGGGGGTAACGAGCAGTACTTC. Translated, it gives CASSLFRAGGNEQYF. V gene TRBV7-2 combines with J gene TRBJ2-7, with TRBD1 matching over 7 bases. Germline CDR1 reads SGHTA; CDR2 reads FQGNSA. The CDR3 runs to 15 residues. With 2 bases clipped from V and 5 bases from J, the junction kept 9 bases outside the gene matches.

The V and J genes are TRBV19 and TRBJ1-2; no definite D call. The length of the CDR3 is 12 residues. Trimming took 7 bases from V and 3 from J, leaving 9 bases between them. Germline lookup yields CDR1 LNHDA and CDR2 SQIVND (reference sequence). The CDR3 coding sequence is TGTGCCAGTATCTCGGTGGACTATGGCTACACCTTC. As protein: CASISVDYGYTF.

The CDR3 coding sequence is TGTGCCAGCACAGGGGGAGTGTTCGACTACTATGGCTACACCTTC. It yields the protein CASTGGVFDYYGYTF. The J gene is TRBJ1-2, the V gene TRBV28; 7 nucleotides match TRBD1. Germline V gene lookup returns CDR1 MDHEN and CDR2 SYDVKM. This CDR3 spans 15 amino acids. Germline trimming cut 7 bases from V and 3 bases from J; bases unmatched to any gene: 11.

This clonotype was found many times. The rearrangement uses TRBV28 and TRBJ2-1; TRBD2 might be the D (6 bases). V lost 3 bases and J lost 6, with 18 bases in between. The CDR3 runs 16 residues. CDR1 MDHEN and CDR2 SYDVKM come from the germline V gene. CDR3 sequence (DNA): TGTGCCAGCAGTTTCCCCCTTTTCAAGGGAGGCAATGAGCAGTTCTTC. As protein: CASSFPLFKGGNEQFF. The full variable domain, with the rest looked up from reference TRBV28 and TRBJ2-1, is DVKVTQSSRYLVKRTGEKVFLECVQDMDHENMFWYRQDPGLGLRLIYFSYDVKMKEKGDIPEGYSVSREKKERFSLILESASTNQTSMYLCASSFPLFKGGNEQFFGPGTRLTVL.

In regard to this clonotype: A read error may be the cause here, since a much bigger clone is one base away. The CDR3 region has the DNA TGTGCCAGCAAACAGGATTCGAACACTGGAGCTTTCTTT. It translates to CASKQDSNTGAFF. The chain uses TRBV7-9 and TRBJ1-1; maybe TRBD1 (5 bases). CDR1 is SEHNR and CDR2 is FQNEAQ in the germline V gene (reference sequence). This CDR3 is 13 amino acids long.

This clonotype has at least ten counts. V is TRBV24-1 and J is TRBJ2-5; D call uncertain. Germline V CDR1 and CDR2: KGHDR, SFDVKD. This CDR3 spans 17 amino acids. V lost 1 base, J lost 1 base, and 15 bases lay in between. The CDR3 DNA reads as TGTGCCACCAGTGATTTAGGATCGGCTACTTTCCAAGAGACCCAGTACTTC. Translation: CATSDLGSATFQETQYF.

In its sample, this clonotype was seen many times. The chain carries TRBV20-1 and TRBJ2-3; 7 nucleotides match TRBD2. Trimming cost V 4 bases and J 2 bases; bases outside gene matches: 6. This CDR3 has 14 amino acids. Germline loops: CDR1 DFQATT, CDR2 SNEGSKA (reference sequence). CDR3 amino acids: CSAKTSAITDTQYF. The DNA of the CDR3 is TGCAGTGCTAAAACTAGCGCTATCACAGATACGCAGTATTTT.

This clonotype was recorded a few times. V usage is TRBV24-1 and J usage is TRBJ1-5, with D unresolved. CDR3 length: 12 amino acids. Trimming removed 7 bases at V and 9 bases at J, with 12 bases between. Germline V gives CDR1 KGHDR, CDR2 SFDVKD. CDR3 coding DNA: TGTGCCACCAGAGGACGGCCCCTGCCCCAGCATTTT. It translates to CATRGRPLPQHF.

This clonotype was observed a few times. The chain employs TRBV19 and TRBJ2-3, with 13 bases that match TRBD2. The CDR3 loop spans 16 amino acids. Germline V lookup: CDR1 LNHDA, CDR2 SQIVND (reference sequence). The J segment lost 3 bases and the V segment lost 5 bases, leaving 5 bases of the junction unmatched. CDR3 DNA: TGTGCCAGTAGTGGCTGGACTAGCGGGAGTACAGATACGCAGTATTTT. It encodes CASSGWTSGSTDTQYF. The variable domain in full, completed from reference TRBV19 and TRBJ2-3, reads DGGITQSPKYLFRKEGQNVTLSCEQNLNHDAMYWYRQDPGQGLRLIYYSQIVNDFQKGDIAEGYSVSREKKESFPLTVTSAQKNPTAFYLCASSGWTSGSTDTQYFGPGTRLTVL.